This is a list of T cell receptor beta chains from one sample in a study of Ad26.COV2.S vaccination and SARS-CoV-2 variants. TCRdb keeps only in-frame clones here, not all; method: immunoSEQ multiplex PCR. The sample consists of about half a million clones, about 89% of them appearing once. Specimen: peripheral blood, collected in a trial of Ad26.COV2.S vaccine versus placebo. These receptors were taken from a person aged 18-60 years who received the Ad26.COV2.S COVID-19 vaccine or a placebo. The CDR3 runs from the conserved cysteine through the conserved F or W. A D gene is named only where the DNA matches it firmly. The listing skips clone size in some rows; elsewhere it reads once, few, many or a size class.

V,size,J,D,CDR3,DNA
TRBV7-2,.,TRBJ2-1,.,CASSKGRVVLSDEQFF,TGTGCCAGCAGCAAGGGTAGAGTAGTCCTGAGTGATGAGCAGTTCTTC
TRBV6-6,.,TRBJ2-7,.,CASSYQGYEQYF,TGTGCCAGCAGTTACCAGGGCTACGAGCAGTACTTC
TRBV25-1,.,TRBJ2-1,.,CASVWGRNEQFF,TGTGCCAGCGTCTGGGGGCGGAATGAGCAGTTCTTC
TRBV2,.,TRBJ2-3,TRBD1,CASGQADTQYF,TGTGCCAGCGGACAGGCGGATACGCAGTATTTT
TRBV4-1,few,TRBJ1-3,TRBD1,CASGRQGASGNTIYF,TGCGCCAGCGGTAGACAGGGGGCCTCTGGAAACACCATATATTTT
TRBV4-1,.,TRBJ1-1,.,CASSLGKGIWGEAFF,TGCGCCAGCAGCCTCGGGAAGGGTATCTGGGGTGAAGCTTTCTTT
TRBV21-1,.,TRBJ1-2,.,CASSKWDSYLYGYTF,TGTGCCAGCAGCAAGTGGGACAGCTACCTCTATGGCTACACCTTC
TRBV10-3,.,TRBJ2-3,.,CAISGGPGARTDTQYF,TGTGCCATCAGTGGAGGTCCAGGAGCCCGCACAGATACGCAGTATTTT
TRBV3-1/TRBV3-2,.,TRBJ2-2,TRBD1,CASSQDSGQTTGELFF,TGTGCCAGCAGCCAAGATTCGGGACAGACCACCGGGGAGCTGTTTTTT
TRBV5-8,.,TRBJ1-1,TRBD1,CASSSRPETGGDMNTEAFF,TGTGCCAGCAGCTCCCGGCCGGAGACAGGGGGAGACATGAACACTGAAGCTTTCTTT
TRBV5-1,.,TRBJ2-5,TRBD1,CASSTGTGPLETQYF,TGCGCCAGCAGCACAGGGACAGGTCCTCTAGAGACCCAGTACTTC
TRBV18,.,TRBJ2-3,.,CASSPLTGADTQYF,TGTGCCAGCTCACCTCTTACGGGGGCAGATACGCAGTATTTT
TRBV13,.,TRBJ2-1,.,CASSLGGDNYNEQFF,TGTGCCAGCAGCTTAGGCGGGGACAACTACAATGAGCAGTTCTTC
TRBV3-1/TRBV3-2,few,TRBJ1-5,.,CASSQQGTQPQHF,TGTGCCAGCAGCCAACAGGGTACTCAGCCCCAGCATTTT
TRBV29-1,.,TRBJ2-7,.,CSAQGPYEQYF,TGCAGCGCCCAGGGGCCCTACGAGCAGTACTTC
TRBV29-1,once,TRBJ2-5,TRBD1,CSVRRQGVGETQYF,TGCAGCGTTAGACGACAGGGAGTAGGTGAGACCCAGTACTTC